The next 26 T cell receptor beta chains were all read from a single sample in a study of control samples from healthy donors and cancer patients. Assay used: immunoSEQ multiplex PCR; TCRdb lists only in-frame clones, some missing. The sample has around 200,000 clones; 91% are singletons. Sequenced: blood. Source of these receptors: a woman in her twenties or thirties in good health.

This sequence joins TRBV2 and TRBJ2-5, with 8 bases aligning to TRBD2. V lost 6 bases and J lost 7; bases outside the gene matches: 4. Germline loops: CDR1 SNHLY, CDR2 FYNNEI. The CDR3 covers 12 residues. CDR3 sequence reads: CASRSGGGTQYF. CDR3 sequence (DNA): TGTGCCAGCAGAAGCGGGGGTGGGACCCAGTACTTC.

The rearrangement joins TRBV3-1 (or the pseudogene TRBV3-2) to TRBJ1-2, with 7 positions matching TRBD1. The ends lost 4 bases at V and 4 bases at J; junction bases unmatched: 3. Per the germline V gene, CDR1 is LGHDT and CDR2 is YNNKEL (reference sequence). There are 13 residues in the CDR3. The CDR3 sequence is CASSPRGFYGYTF. Written as DNA, the CDR3 is TGTGCCAGCAGCCCCAGGGGGTTCTATGGCTACACCTTC.

The chain joins TRBV6-4 to TRBJ1-6; tentatively, D is TRBD1 (6 bases). CDR1 and CDR2 (germline): MRHNA, SNTAGT. With 0 bases removed from V and 10 bases from J, the gap between germline ends came to 13 bases. The CDR3 has 15 residues. In DNA, the CDR3 is TGTGCCAGCAGTGACTCGAGCAGGGGATTGTCACCCCTCCACTTT. Protein sequence: CASSDSSRGLSPLHF.

The rearrangement links TRBV10-3 to TRBJ1-1, with 8 bases fitting TRBD1. This CDR3 contains 14 residues. The junction had 4 bases not matched to a gene; V was cut back by 6 bases and J by 1 base. The V gene's germline CDR1 is ENHRY and CDR2 SYGVKD. CDR3 loop: CAIRKGQGNTEAFF. CDR3 DNA sequence: TGTGCCATCAGAAAAGGACAGGGGAACACTGAAGCTTTCTTT.

This clone was counted a few times. The chain uses TRBV19 and TRBJ1-1, with D unclear. CDR3 length: 13 residues. Trimming shortened V by 5 bases and J by 0 bases, and 7 bases separated the two germline ends. From germline, CDR1 is LNHDA and CDR2 SQIVND (reference sequence). In nucleotides, the CDR3 is TGTGCCAGTAGTGAGAAACTGAACACTGAAGCTTTCTTT. Encoded protein: CASSEKLNTEAFF. The full variable domain, completed using reference TRBV19 and TRBJ1-1, is DGGITQSPKYLFRKEGQNVTLSCEQNLNHDAMYWYRQDPGQGLRLIYYSQIVNDFQKGDIAEGYSVSREKKESFPLTVTSAQKNPTAFYLCASSEKLNTEAFFGQGTRLTVV.

J is TRBJ2-3 and V is TRBV11-2; 7 bases map to TRBD2. Germline trimming cut 1 base from V and 0 bases from J; bases unmatched to any gene: 10. The CDR3 runs to 18 residues. CDR1 is SGHAT and CDR2 is FQNNGV in the germline V gene. The CDR3 coding sequence is TGTGCCAGCAGCTTAGCTAGCGGAAGCATTTCTAGCACAGATACGCAGTATTTT. Encoded protein: CASSLASGSISSTDTQYF.

The chain recombines TRBV27 with TRBJ1-6; maybe TRBD1 (5 bases). The germline gives CDR1 MNHEY, CDR2 SMNVEV (reference sequence). This CDR3 is built from 14 residues. The ends were cut back, 5 bases at V and 8 bases at J, with 13 bases in the middle. In DNA, the CDR3 is TGTGCCAGCAGTCCCGCAGGGAGGTATTCACCCCTCCACTTT. It encodes CASSPAGRYSPLHF.

The chain links TRBV4-1 to TRBJ1-2, with 8 bases lining up with TRBD1. The germline CDR1 and CDR2 sequences are MGHRA and YSYEKL. V was pared by 1 base and J by 5 bases, with 9 bases of the junction left unmatched. CDR3 length equals 16 residues. The CDR3 loop is CASSQVSRGRRYGYTF. CDR3 nucleotide sequence: TGCGCCAGCAGCCAAGTGTCCAGGGGGCGGCGGTATGGCTACACCTTC.

DNA for the CDR3: TGTGCCAGTAGTATGGGCAACAGGGTCGATGAGCAGTTCTTC. Its translation is CASSMGNRVDEQFF. The chain uses TRBV19 and TRBJ2-1; possibly TRBD1 for D (6 bases). V lost 3 bases and J lost 8, with 14 bases in between. CDR1 and CDR2 from the germline V gene are LNHDA and SQIVND (reference sequence). CDR3 length: 14 amino acids.

This rearrangement joins TRBV11-1 to TRBJ2-2; D not certain. This CDR3 is built from 14 residues. The germline V gene has CDR1 SGHAT and CDR2 FQDESV (reference sequence). V was shortened by 1 base and J by 1 base, with 4 bases between the two germline ends. The CDR3 nucleotides read TGTGCCAGCAGCTTAGGACTGAACACCGGGGAGCTGTTTTTT. It is translated as CASSLGLNTGELFF.

This chain connects TRBV19 to TRBJ2-5, with D perhaps TRBD1 (5 bases). With 5 bases removed from V and 0 bases from J, the gap between germline ends came to 7 bases. Germline V CDR1 and CDR2: LNHDA, SQIVND (reference sequence). The CDR3 runs to 13 residues. CDR3 bases: TGTGCCAGTAGTCCGACAGACCAAGAGACCCAGTACTTC. The encoded protein is CASSPTDQETQYF.

The chain links TRBV6-2 or TRBV6-3 to TRBJ2-7, with no clear D. Germline loops: CDR1 MNHEY, CDR2 SVGEGT. Trimming took off 3 bases at V and 0 bases at J, with 9 bases between the two ends. This CDR3 has 14 amino acids. The DNA of the CDR3 is TGTGCCAGCAGTTATTGGCCTAGCTCCTACGAGCAGTACTTC. It is translated as CASSYWPSSYEQYF.

The gene calls are TRBV10-3 and TRBJ1-5; D unclear. Germline V gives CDR1 ENHRY, CDR2 SYGVKD. Trimming took off 2 bases at V and 3 bases at J, with 8 bases between the two ends. There are 14 residues in the CDR3. CDR3 DNA: TGTGCCATCAGTGAGGCAGTCCCCAATCAGCCCCAGCATTTT. Translated, it gives CAISEAVPNQPQHF.

V and J are TRBV10-3 and TRBJ2-1; TRBD2 agrees at 10 bases. After removal of 2 bases from V and 4 bases from J, the junction contained 2 bases not matched to a gene. This CDR3 is built from 15 residues. The germline V gene has CDR1 ENHRY and CDR2 SYGVKD. CDR3 nucleotide sequence: TGTGCCATCAGTGAGGAACTAGCGGGATACAATGAGCAGTTCTTC. Translation gives CAISEELAGYNEQFF.

This clone has a single count. The CDR3 DNA reads TGTGCCAGTAGGCGGGGGACTAGCTCAGATACGCAGTATTTT. Its protein product is CASRRGTSSDTQYF. The V and J genes are TRBV19 and TRBJ2-3, with TRBD2 matching over 9 bases. Germline lookup yields CDR1 LNHDA and CDR2 SQIVND (reference sequence). The CDR3 runs to 14 residues. V was pared by 6 bases and J by 4 bases, with 5 bases of the junction left unmatched.

The chain joins TRBV30 to TRBJ1-1; D gene uncertain. Per germline, CDR1 GTSNPN and CDR2 SVGIG (reference sequence). The CDR3 has 13 amino acids. Between the trimmed V and J ends, which lost 0 bases and 7 bases, there was a span of 12 bases. This CDR3 is CAWSVMGPREAFF. CDR3 coding DNA: TGTGCCTGGAGTGTAATGGGCCCACGTGAAGCTTTCTTT.

J is TRBJ1-5 and V is TRBV7-9, with 9 bases fitting TRBD1. The CDR3 totals 15 residues. The V gene end was trimmed by 4 bases and the J gene end by 5 bases; junction bases not matched to a gene: 6. Germline CDR1 reads SEHNR; CDR2 reads FQNEAQ (reference sequence). The CDR3 sequence: CASSSGQGRYQPQHF. In nucleotides, the CDR3 is TGTGCCAGCAGCTCCGGACAGGGGAGATATCAGCCCCAGCATTTT.

The V call is TRBV28, the J call TRBJ2-7; D call uncertain. CDR1 MDHEN and CDR2 SYDVKM come from the germline V gene. Trimming took off 6 bases at V and 0 bases at J, with 12 bases between the two ends. This CDR3 is 14 amino acids long. Here the CDR3 reads CASRPHTDSYEQYF. CDR3 bases: TGTGCCAGCAGGCCCCACACTGACTCCTACGAGCAGTACTTC.

The chain carries TRBV28 and TRBJ1-1, with 8 bases aligning to TRBD1. CDR1 is MDHEN, CDR2 SYDVKM, per germline. V lost 2 bases to trimming and J lost 4 bases; unmatched junction nucleotides: 3. This CDR3 comprises 14 residues. CDR3 in DNA: TGTGCCAGCAGTTTAACAGGGGGTGCCACTGAAGCTTTCTTT. Amino acid sequence: CASSLTGGATEAFF.

This chain links TRBV9 with TRBJ2-1, with TRBD2 matching 12 bases. The germline V gene encodes CDR1 SGDLS and CDR2 YYNGEE. Unmatched junction bases numbered 6, after V lost 5 bases and J lost 6 bases. The CDR3 contains 15 residues. The CDR3 loop is CASRDPGLAGNEQFF. The CDR3 coding sequence is TGTGCCAGCAGGGATCCGGGACTAGCGGGCAATGAGCAGTTCTTC.

V and J are TRBV4-1 and TRBJ2-2; a possible D gene is TRBD2 (6 bases). V was pared by 3 bases and J by 1 base, with 9 bases between. The CDR3 has 15 amino acids. Germline lookup yields CDR1 MGHRA and CDR2 YSYEKL. The CDR3 coding sequence is TGCGCCAGCAGCCAGGGAGGAATGAACACCGGGGAGCTGTTTTTT. Translation gives CASSQGGMNTGELFF.

As for this clone: This same CDR3 is encoded by further DNA sequences in the sample. The CDR3, as DNA: TGTGCCAGTAGTACGACAGGGAACACTGAAGCTTTCTTT. Translation: CASSTTGNTEAFF. The gene calls are TRBV19 and TRBJ1-1, with a possible D match to TRBD1 (6 bases). The length of the CDR3 is 13 residues. CDR1 is LNHDA and CDR2 is SQIVND in the germline V gene (reference sequence). Trimming removed 4 bases at V and 1 base at J, with 7 bases between.

This chain joins TRBV7-2 and TRBJ2-4; 8 nucleotides align to TRBD1. CDR3 length: 13 residues. J was trimmed by 6 bases and V by 5 bases; bases with no gene match: 3. CDR1 is SGHTA and CDR2 is FQGNSA in the germline V gene. Here the CDR3 reads CASSPGGRNIQYF. The CDR3 DNA reads TGTGCCAGCAGCCCAGGGGGCCGAAACATTCAGTACTTC.

Points on this clone: A read error may account for a junction end that differs from germline. The V call is TRBV6-1, the J call TRBJ2-2; 8 nucleotides line up with TRBD2. Germline V gives CDR1 MNHNS, CDR2 SASEGT. This CDR3 is built from 15 residues. CDR3 DNA: TGTGCCAACAGTGAAGGCACGCGGGAGGTCGGGGAGCTGTTTTTT. It is translated as CANSEGTREVGELFF.

Details on this clone: In the same sample, other DNA sequences code for this CDR3. The chain carries TRBV28 and TRBJ1-2, with D hard to call. The germline gives CDR1 MDHEN, CDR2 SYDVKM. The ends were cut back, 2 bases at V and 0 bases at J, with 4 bases in the middle. The CDR3 has 13 residues. CDR3 residues: CASSLRANYGYTF. The CDR3 DNA reads as TGTGCCAGCAGTTTACGGGCTAACTATGGCTACACCTTC.

The J gene is TRBJ2-5, the V gene TRBV15, with TRBD1 matching 11 bases. The germline V gene has CDR1 LNHNV and CDR2 YYDKDF (reference sequence). V shed 0 bases, J shed 6 bases, and the junction held 9 bases outside the gene matches. CDR3 length equals 17 residues. The CDR3 reads CATSRDGTGGFEKTQYF. For the CDR3, the DNA is TGTGCCACCAGCAGAGATGGGACAGGGGGGTTTGAAAAGACCCAGTACTTC.